This T cell receptor beta chain was identified during a study of Ad26.COV2.S vaccination and SARS-CoV-2 variants. Overall study context: Intramuscular Ad26.COV2.S doses were given once or twice, 56 days apart. Study-wide results and caveats: Vaccine recipients surpassed placebo recipients in spike-specific TCR breadth. Assessments of TCR breadth and depth may have underestimated the total T cell responses.

Sequencing used immunoSEQ multiplex PCR; TCRdb keeps in-frame clones, though not all of them. Here the sample spans roughly 500,000 clones, 80% to 90% being singletons. The sample holds a few counts of this clone. Antigen specificity is unknown. There are 14 residues in the CDR3. Trimming removed 2 bases at V and 6 bases at J, with 8 bases between. The V gene's germline CDR1 is SEHNR and CDR2 FQNEAQ (reference sequence). Regarding treatment: 19 received Ad26.COV2.S at low or high dose, single or two shots; 5 received placebo; per-sample allocation not given. Day 63 after the first vaccine or placebo injection was the time point for sampling.

This clonotype was obtained from a person between 18 and 59 years old who received the Ad26.COV2.S COVID-19 vaccine or a placebo. Sequencing was performed on peripheral blood, taken in a trial of Ad26.COV2.S vaccine versus placebo. This chain links TRBV7-9 with TRBJ1-6; D is undetermined. DNA for the CDR3: TGTGCCAGCAGCTTACTCCAGATTAATTCACCCCTCCACTTT. Protein sequence: CASSLLQINSPLHF.